These 15 T cell receptor beta chains share one sample of origin, sequenced in a study of molecular identifiers for immune sequencing clone quantification. TCRdb processed the PCR reads anew with MiXCR; each CDR3 protein has one entry. This table holds approximately 630,000 distinct CDR3 sequences, around 25% found once. Material: naive CD8+ T cells from blood, with Jurkat cell RNA spiked in. Regarding subset: FACS-sorted CD8+CD4-CCR7+CD45RA+ naive T cells. These receptors came from a human donor in good health. Some libraries in this study had Jurkat cell RNA spiked in.

In this sample, this clonotype turned up many times. The J gene is TRBJ2-7, the V gene TRBV4-3; D might be TRBD1 (6 bases). Looked up from germline, CDR1 is LGHNA and CDR2 is YSLEER. CDR3 size: 14 residues. Between the trimmed V and J ends, which lost 4 bases and 6 bases, there was a span of 16 bases. The CDR3 bases are TGCGCCAGCAGCCTATCGACAGGCCTGGGCGAGCAGTACTTC. Residues: CASSLSTGLGEQYF.

The CDR3 bases are TGCGCCAGCAGCTTGGGGGGGGCCTGGACTGAAGCTTTCTTT. This codes for CASSLGGAWTEAFF. The chain couples TRBV5-1 to TRBJ1-1; D may be TRBD1 (6 bases). The CDR3 runs 14 residues. Trimming took off 0 bases at V and 5 bases at J, with 11 bases between the two ends. Germline assignment: CDR1 SGHRS and CDR2 YFSETQ.

As regards this clonotype: This may arise from a read error, as a much more abundant clone is one base away. The chain is built from TRBV2 and TRBJ2-7; 15 bases line up with TRBD2. V was clipped by 8 bases and J by 6 bases; unmatched bases: 11. Germline CDR1 and CDR2: SNHLY and FYNNEI. The CDR3 has 16 residues. In DNA, the CDR3 is TGTGCCAGCGGCCCGGGACTAGCGGGGGGCATCTGCGAGCAGTACTTC. This sequence encodes CASGPGLAGGICEQYF.

Regarding this clonotype: Just one base apart from a much larger clone, this may be a read error. The J gene is TRBJ2-3, the V gene TRBV19; D possibly corresponds to TRBD2 (5 bases). This CDR3 is built from 17 residues. Germline V CDR1 and CDR2: LNHDA, SQIVND (reference sequence). V was trimmed by 5 bases and J by 0 bases, leaving 18 bases between them. CDR3 region: CASSRDRGSSSTDTQYF. As DNA, the CDR3 is TGTGCCAGTAGTCGCGATCGAGGGAGCTCTAGCACAGATACGCAGTATTTT.

The table lists this clonotype with a few counts. The genes are TRBV12-3 or TRBV12-4 and TRBJ2-1, with 7 positions matching TRBD2. The CDR3 has 16 residues. The ends lost 5 bases at V and 2 bases at J; junction bases unmatched: 9. In DNA, the CDR3 is TGTGCCAGCAGTCACGACGGGGGAGGGACCTACAATGAGCAGTTCTTC. This codes for CASSHDGGGTYNEQFF.

This clonotype was detected ten times or more. This sequence joins TRBV7-9 and TRBJ2-7, with D perhaps matching TRBD2 (5 bases). From germline, CDR1 is SEHNR and CDR2 FQNEAQ (reference sequence). This CDR3 has 15 amino acids. Trimming cost V 0 bases and J 0 bases, with 9 bases left between them. The CDR3 coding sequence is TGTGCCAGCAGCTTAGCCGGCACTAGCTCCTACGAGCAGTACTTC. Translation: CASSLAGTSSYEQYF.

This clonotype came up a few times. The chain combines TRBV7-9 with TRBJ1-4, with D hard to call. V was pared by 8 bases and J by 0 bases, with 7 bases between. From germline, CDR1 is SEHNR and CDR2 FQNEAQ (reference sequence). The CDR3 is 13 residues long. The CDR3 loop reads CASDSATNEKLFF. CDR3 coding DNA: TGTGCCAGCGACTCTGCAACTAATGAAAAACTGTTTTTT.

This clonotype was seen many times. CDR3: CASTTATDTEAFF. Written as DNA, the CDR3 is TGTGCCAGCACCACGGCGACGGACACTGAAGCTTTCTTT. The V gene is TRBV12-3 or TRBV12-4, the J gene TRBJ1-1; D not resolved. Trimming removed 7 bases from V and 3 bases from J, with 12 bases in between. The CDR3 is 13 residues long.

This sequence joins TRBV6-1 and TRBJ2-7, with a tentative D call TRBD2 (5 bases). CDR1 MNHNS and CDR2 SASEGT come from the germline V gene. Trimming shortened V by 5 bases and J by 0 bases, and 14 bases separated the two germline ends. There are 15 residues in the CDR3. The CDR3 sequence is CASSTPGRTSYEQYF. CDR3 nucleotides: TGTGCCAGCAGTACTCCGGGGAGAACCTCCTACGAGCAGTACTTC.

This clonotype was counted only a few times. The chain is built from TRBV2 and TRBJ1-3; D not certain. The CDR3 is 15 residues long. CDR1 is SNHLY and CDR2 is FYNNEI in the germline V gene. Trimming removed 4 bases at V and 0 bases at J, with 10 bases between. The CDR3 loop reads CASSGGRNSGNTIYF. CDR3 nucleotides: TGTGCCAGCAGTGGAGGGAGGAACTCTGGAAACACCATATATTTT.

The rearrangement uses TRBV11-2 and TRBJ2-1, with 9 bases lining up with TRBD1. CDR1 and CDR2 (germline): SGHAT, FQNNGV. Germline trimming cut 4 bases from V and 2 bases from J; bases unmatched to any gene: 6. There are 16 residues in the CDR3. CDR3 in amino acids: CASSSDRGPPYNEQFF. The DNA for the CDR3 is TGTGCCAGCAGCTCGGACAGGGGCCCCCCCTACAATGAGCAGTTCTTC.

The chain employs TRBV5-1 and TRBJ2-1; perhaps TRBD1 as D (6 bases). V was trimmed by 7 bases and J by 3 bases, leaving 8 bases between them. The CDR3 sequence is 12 residues long. Germline V gene sequence: CDR1 SGHRS, CDR2 YFSETQ. The CDR3 is CASWDNYNEQFF. Here the CDR3 DNA reads TGCGCCAGCTGGGACAACTACAATGAGCAGTTCTTC.

This clonotype was seen at least ten times. The chain joins TRBV3-1 to TRBJ1-1; a possible D gene is TRBD1 (6 bases). The CDR3 runs to 15 residues. Trimming removed 1 base from V and 1 base from J, with 10 bases in between. In germline, CDR1 is LGHDT, CDR2 YNNKEL (reference sequence). This CDR3 reads CASSQVVGANTEAFF. For the CDR3, the DNA is TGTGCCAGCAGCCAAGTGGTGGGGGCGAACACTGAAGCTTTCTTT. Full variable domain (outside the CDR3, taken from reference TRBV3-1 and TRBJ1-1): DTAVSQTPKYLVTQMGNDKSIKCEQNLGHDTMYWYKQDSKKFLKIMFSYNNKELIINETVPNRFSPKSPDKAHLNLHINSLELGDSAVYFCASSQVVGANTEAFFGQGTRLTVV.

This clonotype was counted ten times or more. The chain combines TRBV7-6 with TRBJ2-3, with D possibly matching TRBD1 (5 bases). V was shortened by 4 bases and J by 0 bases, with 20 bases between the two germline ends. Germline V lookup: CDR1 SGHVS, CDR2 FNYEAQ. The CDR3 has 18 residues. CDR3 coding DNA: TGTGCCAGCAGCTCAGAAGAATCCAACAGGTTTAGCACAGATACGCAGTATTTT. Amino acid sequence: CASSSEESNRFSTDTQYF.

This clonotype was seen only once. A much larger clone lies a single base off, so this may be a read error. This chain connects TRBV14 to TRBJ2-7; no clear D. The CDR3 loop spans 13 amino acids. Trimming took off 1 base at V and 5 bases at J, with 9 bases between the two ends. Germline values: CDR1 SGHDN, CDR2 FVKESK. This chain's CDR3 is CASSQAVTHEQYF. The CDR3 DNA sequence: TGTGCCAGCAGCCAAGCAGTTACCCACGAGCAGTACTTC.